This T cell receptor (beta chain) was captured by sequencing in a study of CD8+ T cells in alopecia areata. To note about this clone: Antigen: not known.

Treatment: oral pan-JAK inhibitor, 5-10 mg twice daily. CDR1 SGHDN and CDR2 FVKESK come from the germline V gene. Trimming stripped 1 base from V and 2 bases from J, with 14 bases between. This CDR3 has 16 residues. It was cDNA, reverse transcribed from extracted RNA, that served as the sequencing template. Some clones are missing from TCRdb's copy, which holds only in-frame ones; the method was immunoSEQ multiplex PCR. Of under 300,000 clones listed, 50% to 75% are singletons. Whole-study findings and limits: The presence of one nonresponder keeps the tie between baseline CD8+ expansion and response uncertain. Normal skin's resident alphabeta T cells are also sequenced in scalp samples.

The starting material was CD4+ T cells sorted from blood, obtained around week 52, from a patient treated with tofacitinib. This chain uses TRBV14 with TRBJ2-5; D gene unclear. This receptor was taken from a human donor with alopecia areata. The CDR3 nucleotides are TGTGCCAGCAGCCAAGGAGGCCCCCTGGGGCAAGAGACCCAGTACTTC. Amino acid sequence: CASSQGGPLGQETQYF. Full variable domain (missing parts from reference TRBV14 and TRBJ2-5): EAGVTQFPSHSVIEKGQTVTLRCDPISGHDNLYWYRRVMGKEIKFLLHFVKESKQDESGMPNNRFLAERTGGTYSTLKVQPAELEDSGVYFCASSQGGPLGQETQYFGPGTRLLVL.